These T cell receptor beta chains were read from a single sample in a study of blood T cells in healthy people across ages. TCRdb fed the 5' RACE reads into MiXCR, producing one record per CDR3 protein. This sample yields about a million distinct CDR3 sequences, of which roughly 50% are seen a single time; around a fifth belongs to the top ten. The sequenced material came from blood. Every receptor here comes from an older woman in good health. Both conserved end residues are part of each CDR3. Fields, in order: V gene, J gene, CDR3 protein.

>TRBV7-9|TRBJ2-5
CASSQRGGQETQYF
>TRBV12-3/TRBV12-4|TRBJ1-1
CASSLFGTSEAFF
>TRBV12-3/TRBV12-4|TRBJ2-7
CASSTSGSVYEQYF
>TRBV6-1|TRBJ2-1
CASSLGDWSYNEQFF
>TRBV12-3/TRBV12-4|TRBJ1-5
CASSYFPQPQHF
>TRBV7-2|TRBJ2-1
CASSLSGFSEQFF
>TRBV7-2|TRBJ1-1
CASSPGWTGGTEAFF
>TRBV20-1|TRBJ1-6
CSARGAGRQGSYNPPLHF
>TRBV3-1|TRBJ2-1
CASSPRRANNEQFF
>TRBV6-6|.
CASSYFYEASYEQYF
>TRBV3-1|.
CASSQDGGRRAYEQYF
>TRBV29-1|TRBJ2-7
CSGTLAGGPGERYF
>TRBV6-5|TRBJ1-2
CASSYSRRKVDYGYTF
>TRBV20-1|TRBJ2-1
CSASIQRSNEQFF
>TRBV6-5|TRBJ2-5
CASSYSFGASQGTQYF
>TRBV6-6|.
CASSDGLTYEQYF
>TRBV7-6|TRBJ2-3
CASTSRWGDTQYF
>TRBV4-3|TRBJ1-1
CASSTRQETEAFF
>TRBV20-1|.
CSADTGPSGLEGTQYF
>TRBV4-2|TRBJ2-1
CASSQLGIREQFF
>TRBV2|TRBJ2-4
CAVGPDQYF
>TRBV21-1|.
CVFGGDEQYF
>TRBV14|TRBJ1-6
CASRGYSSPLHF
>TRBV18|TRBJ2-4
CASSVWTGADKNIQYF
>TRBV6-5|TRBJ2-1
CASSYTPQGSGEQFF
>TRBV11-2|TRBJ2-4
CASSLTFWGRGKNIQYF
>TRBV28|TRBJ1-6
CASSLWTRQGFPPLHF
>TRBV12-3/TRBV12-4|.
CASSLAVGPRGTQYF
>TRBV15|TRBJ2-3
CAVGEDHSTDTQYF
>TRBV4-1|TRBJ1-1
CASSQDRTNTEAFF